These 9 T cell receptor beta chains came from one sample sequenced in a study of T cells in tuberculosis. Using immunoSEQ multiplex PCR, the repertoire was profiled, and TCRdb retains in-frame clones only, with some absent. This sample has about 43,000 clones; about 95% occur once, and the top ten carry about 2%. Sequencing input: PBMCs. These receptor sequences come from a donor aged 5 to 30 with latent tuberculosis or without tuberculosis infection. Some clones in this sample may be carry-over from other donors' samples.

This rearrangement joins TRBV9 to TRBJ1-2, with 9 bases aligning to TRBD1. From germline, CDR1 is SGDLS and CDR2 YYNGEE. V shed 4 bases and J 10 bases; nucleotides not matched to a gene: 8. The CDR3 loop spans 13 amino acids. The CDR3 nucleotides are TGTGCCAGCAGCCCCGGGACAGGGAGAGCCTACACCTTC. Amino acids: CASSPGTGRAYTF.

The table lists this clone with a count of one. The J gene is TRBJ2-3, the V gene TRBV12-5; perhaps TRBD2 as D (6 bases). CDR1 is LGHNT and CDR2 is FRNRAP in the germline V gene. V lost 0 bases and J lost 5, with 18 bases in between. The CDR3 loop spans 17 amino acids. CDR3 DNA sequence: TGTGCTAGTGGTTTGGTATCTAGCGTCTACCTGGGAGATACGCAGTATTTT. Translation: CASGLVSSVYLGDTQYF.

The rearrangement links TRBV15 to TRBJ1-1; D is ambiguous. The CDR3 contains 17 residues. CDR1 LNHNV and CDR2 YYDKDF come from the germline V gene (reference sequence). V was trimmed by 4 bases and J by 5 bases, leaving 23 bases between them. The CDR3 loop is CATSIKLPRFGVTEAFF. In nucleotides, the CDR3 is TGTGCCACCAGCATAAAACTCCCTAGATTCGGGGTTACTGAAGCTTTCTTT.

The V and J genes are TRBV28 and TRBJ1-1; maybe TRBD1 (5 bases). The CDR3 extends over 13 amino acids. The V end was cut by 5 bases, the J end by 6 bases, with 13 bases between. CDR1 is MDHEN and CDR2 is SYDVKM in the germline V gene. The CDR3 DNA reads TGTGCCAGCAGTGACACAGGACGGTCTGAAGCTTTCTTT. It translates to CASSDTGRSEAFF.

The rearrangement joins TRBV4-3 to TRBJ2-3; 7 bases map to TRBD1. The CDR3 is made up of 16 amino acids. V was pared by 2 bases and J by 5 bases, with 10 bases of the junction left unmatched. The germline CDR1 and CDR2 sequences are LGHNA and YSLEER. This chain's CDR3 is CASSQKRAGGEDTQYF. The CDR3 bases are TGCGCCAGCAGCCAAAAGAGGGCAGGGGGAGAAGATACGCAGTATTTT.

V usage is TRBV29-1 and J usage is TRBJ1-1, with D perhaps TRBD1 (5 bases). With 5 bases removed from V and 1 base from J, the gap between germline ends came to 14 bases. This CDR3 is 14 amino acids long. Per the germline V gene, CDR1 is SQVTM and CDR2 is ANQGSEA. The DNA for the CDR3 is TGCAGCGTTTACGGGCCCCAGGGGAACACTGAAGCTTTCTTT. Protein product: CSVYGPQGNTEAFF. The entire variable domain, with the rest obtained from reference TRBV29-1 and TRBJ1-1, is as follows: SAVISQKPSRDICQRGTSLTIQCQVDSQVTMMFWYRQQPGQSLTLIATANQGSEATYESGFVIDKFPISRPNLTFSTLTVSNMSPEDSSIYLCSVYGPQGNTEAFFGQGTRLTVV.

J is TRBJ2-4 and V is TRBV30, with a weak D call TRBD1 (5 bases). The CDR3 is made up of 17 amino acids. V dropped 4 bases and J dropped 3 bases, with 22 bases sitting between them. CDR1 GTSNPN and CDR2 SVGIG come from the germline V gene (reference sequence). CDR3 coding DNA: TGTGCCTGGACCACAAAGGGGCAATCTAAAGGCAAAAACATTCAGTACTTC. Residues: CAWTTKGQSKGKNIQYF.

The V gene is TRBV5-6, the J gene TRBJ1-5, with D hard to call. The CDR3 is made up of 16 amino acids. Germline CDR1 and CDR2: SGHDT and YYEEEE. V lost 4 bases to trimming and J lost 5 bases, with 19 bases between them. CDR3: CASSRVLEAPDQPQHF. The CDR3 DNA reads TGTGCCAGCAGCCGAGTTCTGGAGGCTCCCGATCAGCCCCAGCATTTT.

The gene calls are TRBV9 and TRBJ2-1; tentative D call: TRBD2 (5 bases). Germline CDR1 is SGDLS and CDR2 is YYNGEE. The CDR3 runs to 14 residues. Between the trimmed V and J ends, which lost 0 bases and 3 bases, there was a span of 7 bases. The CDR3 protein is CASSVELDYNEQFF. DNA for the CDR3: TGTGCCAGCAGCGTAGAACTAGACTACAATGAGCAGTTCTTC.